In this sample, the clone carrying this T cell receptor beta chain turned up once. This sample is part of a study of technical replicates of blood from several donors. CDR1 is MGHRA, CDR2 YSYEKL, per germline. V gave up 3 bases and J gave up 6 bases, with 17 bases separating them. The length of the CDR3 is 15 residues. TCRdb keeps only in-frame clones here, not all; method: immunoSEQ multiplex PCR. Of under 95,000 clones listed, around 96% were seen once; the top ten hold just over 0.25%. The TCR was taken from a human donor in good health. The chain couples TRBV4-1 to TRBJ1-2, with D perhaps TRBD1 (6 bases). Sequencing input: T cells isolated from PBMCs. CDR3: CASSHVGQSVHGYTF. The CDR3 nucleotides read TGCGCCAGCAGCCACGTCGGACAGTCAGTCCATGGCTACACCTTC.